This T cell receptor beta chain was found in a study of T-cell memory formation after mild COVID-19. Whole-study context: The study found TCR clusters largely donor specific.

The CDR3 extends over 15 amino acids. Trimming left V 0 bases short and J 6 bases short, with 11 bases between. Germline V lookup: CDR1 ENHRY, CDR2 SYGVKD. Worth noting for this clonotype: The antigen is unknown.

It was 5'RACE with constant-segment primers that produced the TCR alpha and TCR beta cDNA libraries, which carried sample barcodes and UMIs. TCRdb itself ran the 5' RACE reads through MiXCR, one entry per CDR3 protein. The sample includes 250,000 to 300,000 distinct CDR3 sequences, about 17% of them seen just once. The study, taken as a whole, reports: Clones contracting over day 15 to 85 were CD4/CD8 balanced, with later expanders leaning CD4+.

This TCR was recovered from a man between 18 and 35 years old who had mild COVID-19 (a few samples of this study predate the infection). Cell type and time point are not known. The rearrangement links TRBV10-3 to TRBJ2-2, with D possibly being TRBD1 (5 bases). Material for sequencing was PBMCs or a T cell subset sorted from them (not recorded which). CDR3 residues: CAISESRVGAGELFF. The CDR3 DNA reads as TGTGCCATCAGTGAGTCCAGGGTCGGAGCCGGGGAGCTGTTTTTT.